This T cell receptor (beta chain) was captured in a study of T cell repertoires in cytomegalovirus infection. On the study more broadly: CMV epitopes in the study were HLA-C-restricted (recently identified) and HLA-B-restricted (well studied).

This CDR3 contains 16 residues. J was trimmed by 5 bases and V by 6 bases; bases with no gene match: 15. Germline CDR1 reads DFQATT; CDR2 reads SNEGSKA (reference sequence). General study findings and limits: Predominance within the ex vivo response was attributable to HLA-C-restricted CMV-specific TCR beta clonotypes.

TCRdb recomputed calls from the reads with MiXCR, one row per CDR3 protein. The table lists some 320,000 distinct CDR3 sequences, 25% to 35% of them singletons. About this clonotype: Its antigen is as yet unknown.

The material sequenced was cultured PBMCs, taken from culture after CMV antigen stimulation. The V call is TRBV20-1, the J call TRBJ1-4; TRBD1 aligns across 7 bases. This clonotype was sampled from a human donor in good health (CMV status not recorded). Some clones in this sample may be carry-over from other donors' samples. The CDR3 sequence: CSALDRPLELNEKLFF. In DNA form, the CDR3 reads TGCAGTGCCCTGGACAGGCCTCTAGAACTAAATGAAAAACTGTTTTTT.